Below, one TCR beta chain is given with its context. Its antigen is undetermined. There are 15 residues in the CDR3. Germline trimming cut 6 bases from V and 4 bases from J; bases unmatched to any gene: 6. Germline lookup yields CDR1 MNHNS and CDR2 SASEGT. This table comes from immunoSEQ multiplex PCR, and its TCRdb copy is limited to in-frame clones, with some not included. The table records more than 50,000 clones, approximately 80% of them present only once. This sample was taken from a study of neoadjuvant anti-PD-1 for oral cavity cancer. Overall study findings and caveats: Non-responders to neoadjuvant nivolumab had significantly more clonal PBMC T cells than responders.

These oral cavity squamous cell carcinomas were HPV-negative and locally advanced. The clonotype comes from a person aged 40 to 85 with oral cavity squamous cell carcinoma. This material consisted of PBMCs, taken before nivolumab (anti-PD-1) treatment. This rearrangement joins TRBV6-1 to TRBJ2-5, with 12 bases aligning to TRBD2. CDR3 sequence reads: CASRLAGGTGETQYF. CDR3 DNA sequence: TGTGCCAGCAGACTAGCGGGGGGTACGGGAGAGACCCAGTACTTC.